This TCR beta chain was observed in a study of human thymus T cells. TCRdb's copy holds only in-frame clones and misses some; the assay was immunoSEQ multiplex PCR. The table records approximately 46,000 clones, approximately 95% of them present only once. The V and J ends lost 4 bases and 4 bases respectively, with 8 bases between them. The V gene's germline CDR1 is SGHRS and CDR2 YFSETQ. The CDR3 length is 12 residues. This chain uses TRBV5-1 with TRBJ1-2; the D gene is possibly TRBD1 (6 bases). The TCR was taken from a girl in the first two years of life with a congenital heart defect but otherwise immunologically healthy. Source material: blood. The CDR3 sequence: CASSLGGYGYTF. CDR3 DNA: TGCGCCAGCAGCCTAGGGGGCTATGGCTACACCTTC.